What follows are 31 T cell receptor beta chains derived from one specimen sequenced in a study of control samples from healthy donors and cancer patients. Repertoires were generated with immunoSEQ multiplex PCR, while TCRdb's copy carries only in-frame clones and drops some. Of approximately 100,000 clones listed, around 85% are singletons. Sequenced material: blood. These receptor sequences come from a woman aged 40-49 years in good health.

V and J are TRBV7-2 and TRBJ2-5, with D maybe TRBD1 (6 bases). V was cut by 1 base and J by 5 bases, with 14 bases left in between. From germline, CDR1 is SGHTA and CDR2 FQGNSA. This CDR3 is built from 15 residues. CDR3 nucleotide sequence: TGTGCCAGCAGCTTAGGTTCTCAGGGGCGGGAGACCCAGTACTTC. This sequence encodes CASSLGSQGRETQYF.

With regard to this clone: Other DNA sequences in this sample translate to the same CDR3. This CDR3 is CASSVNSYNEQFF. The CDR3 DNA follows: TGTGCCAGCAGCGTAAACTCCTACAATGAGCAGTTCTTC. The J gene is TRBJ2-1, the V gene TRBV9, with D uncertain. From germline, CDR1 is SGDLS and CDR2 YYNGEE. CDR3 size: 13 residues. The V gene lost 1 base and the J gene lost 0 bases, with 2 bases spanning the gap.

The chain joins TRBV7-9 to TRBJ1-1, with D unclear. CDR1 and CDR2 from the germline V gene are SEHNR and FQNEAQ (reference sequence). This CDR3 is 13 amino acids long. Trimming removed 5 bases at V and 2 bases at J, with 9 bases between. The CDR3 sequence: CASSPRPNTEAFF. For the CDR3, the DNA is TGTGCCAGCAGCCCCCGTCCAAACACTGAAGCTTTCTTT. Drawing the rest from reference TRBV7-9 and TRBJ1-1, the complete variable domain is DTGVSQNPRHKITKRGQNVTFRCDPISEHNRLYWYRQTLGQGPEFLTYFQNEAQLEKSRLLSDRFSAERPKGSFSTLEIQRTEQGDSAMYLCASSPRPNTEAFFGQGTRLTVV.

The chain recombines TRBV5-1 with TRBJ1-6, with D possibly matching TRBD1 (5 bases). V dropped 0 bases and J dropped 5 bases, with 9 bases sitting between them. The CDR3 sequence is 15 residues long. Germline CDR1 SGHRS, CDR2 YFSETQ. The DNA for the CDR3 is TGCGCCAGCAGCTTGGGACAGCAGGATAATTCACCCCTCCACTTT. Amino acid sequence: CASSLGQQDNSPLHF.

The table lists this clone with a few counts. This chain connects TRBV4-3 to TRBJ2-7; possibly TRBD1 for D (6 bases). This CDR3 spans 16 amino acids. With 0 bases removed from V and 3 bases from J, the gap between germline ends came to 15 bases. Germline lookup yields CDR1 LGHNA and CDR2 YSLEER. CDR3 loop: CASSQDLQGRGYEQYF. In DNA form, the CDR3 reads TGCGCCAGCAGCCAAGATCTGCAGGGCAGGGGCTACGAGCAGTACTTC.

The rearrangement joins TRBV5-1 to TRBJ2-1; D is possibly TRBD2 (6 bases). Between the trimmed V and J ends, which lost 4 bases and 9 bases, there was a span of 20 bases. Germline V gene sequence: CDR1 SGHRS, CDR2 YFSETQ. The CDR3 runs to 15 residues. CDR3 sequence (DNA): TGCGCCAGCAGCCCTGGACCCACGGCAGCGGGTGAGCAGTTCTTC. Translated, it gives CASSPGPTAAGEQFF.

The CDR3 bases are TGTGCCAGCAGCCAAGGTTCCTGGGGGCTCGCCTACGAGCAGTACTTC. Its translation: CASSQGSWGLAYEQYF. V gene TRBV3-1 (or the pseudogene TRBV3-2) combines with J gene TRBJ2-7; D is perhaps TRBD1 (6 bases). V lost 1 base, J lost 2 bases, and 15 bases lay in between. The CDR3 extends over 16 amino acids. The germline gives CDR1 LGHDT, CDR2 YNNKEL (reference sequence).

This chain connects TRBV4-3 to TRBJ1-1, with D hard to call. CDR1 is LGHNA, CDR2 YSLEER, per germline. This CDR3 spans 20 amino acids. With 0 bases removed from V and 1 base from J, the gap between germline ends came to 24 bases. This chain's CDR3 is CASSQDLVGRQSSQNTEAFF. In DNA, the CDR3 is TGCGCCAGCAGCCAAGATCTAGTAGGCAGGCAATCCAGCCAGAACACTGAAGCTTTCTTT.

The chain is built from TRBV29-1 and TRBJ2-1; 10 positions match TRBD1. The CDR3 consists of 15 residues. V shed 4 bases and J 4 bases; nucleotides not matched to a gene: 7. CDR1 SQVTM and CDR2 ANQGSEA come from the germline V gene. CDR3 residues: CSVGGTGAGYNEQFF. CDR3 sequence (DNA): TGCAGCGTTGGTGGGACAGGGGCGGGGTACAATGAGCAGTTCTTC.

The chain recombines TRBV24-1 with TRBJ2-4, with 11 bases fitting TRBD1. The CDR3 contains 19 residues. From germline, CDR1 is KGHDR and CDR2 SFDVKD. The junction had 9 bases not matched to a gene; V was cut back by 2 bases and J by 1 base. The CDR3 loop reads CATSDSRTGGFGAKNIQYF. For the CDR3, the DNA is TGTGCCACCAGTGATTCTAGGACAGGGGGCTTTGGGGCCAAAAACATTCAGTACTTC.

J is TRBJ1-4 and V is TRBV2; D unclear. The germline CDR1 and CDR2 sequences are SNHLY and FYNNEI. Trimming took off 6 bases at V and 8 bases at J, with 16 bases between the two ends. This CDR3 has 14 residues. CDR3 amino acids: CASRARSVREKLFF. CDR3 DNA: TGTGCCAGCAGGGCTCGGTCCGTCAGAGAAAAACTGTTTTTT. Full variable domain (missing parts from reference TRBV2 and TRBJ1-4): EPEVTQTPSHQVTQMGQEVILRCVPISNHLYFYWYRQILGQKVEFLVSFYNNEISEKSEIFDDQFSVERPDGSNFTLKIRSTKLEDSAMYFCASRARSVREKLFFGSGTQLSVL.

CDR3 in amino acids: CASSLGGGQRAYEQYF. DNA of the CDR3: TGTGCCAGCAGCTTGGGGGGGGGACAGAGAGCCTACGAGCAGTACTTC. The chain couples TRBV5-6 to TRBJ2-7; D might be TRBD1 or TRBD2, each matching 7 bases. The CDR3 extends over 16 amino acids. Per germline, CDR1 SGHDT and CDR2 YYEEEE. Trimming cost V 0 bases and J 2 bases, with 15 bases left between them.

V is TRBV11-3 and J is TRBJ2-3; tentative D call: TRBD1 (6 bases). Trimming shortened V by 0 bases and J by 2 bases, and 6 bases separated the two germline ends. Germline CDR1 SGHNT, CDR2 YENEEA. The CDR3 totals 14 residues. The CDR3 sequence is CASSLEGATDTQYF. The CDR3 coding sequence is TGTGCCAGCAGCTTAGAGGGGGCCACAGATACGCAGTATTTT. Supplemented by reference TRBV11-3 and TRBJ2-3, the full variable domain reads EAGVVQSPRYKIIEKKQPVAFWCNPISGHNTLYWYLQNLGQGPELLIRYENEEAVDDSQLPKDRFSAERLKGVDSTLKIQPAELGDSAVYLCASSLEGATDTQYFGPGTRLTVL.

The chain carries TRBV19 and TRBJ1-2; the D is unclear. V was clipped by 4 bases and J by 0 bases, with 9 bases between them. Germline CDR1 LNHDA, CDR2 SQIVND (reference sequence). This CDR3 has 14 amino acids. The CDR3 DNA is TGTGCCAGTAGTAGGCAGCGAACTAACTATGGCTACACCTTC. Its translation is CASSRQRTNYGYTF.

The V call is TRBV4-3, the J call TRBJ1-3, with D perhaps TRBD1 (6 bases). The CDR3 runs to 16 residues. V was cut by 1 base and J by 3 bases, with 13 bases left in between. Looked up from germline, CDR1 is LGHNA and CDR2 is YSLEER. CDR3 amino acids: CASSQGAGASGNTIYF. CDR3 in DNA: TGCGCCAGCAGCCAAGGGGCAGGGGCTAGTGGAAACACCATATATTTT.

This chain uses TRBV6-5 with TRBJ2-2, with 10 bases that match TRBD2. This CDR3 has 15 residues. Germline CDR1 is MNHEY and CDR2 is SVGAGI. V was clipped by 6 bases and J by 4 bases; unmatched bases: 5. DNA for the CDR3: TGTGCCAGCAGAGTTAGCGGGGGGAGCACCGGGGAGCTGTTTTTT. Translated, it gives CASRVSGGSTGELFF.

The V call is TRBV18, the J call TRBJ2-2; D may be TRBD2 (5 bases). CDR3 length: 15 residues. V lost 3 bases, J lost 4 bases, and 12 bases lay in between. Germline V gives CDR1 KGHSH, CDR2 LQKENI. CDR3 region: CASSPEVRVTGELFF. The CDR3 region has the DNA TGTGCCAGCTCACCGGAGGTGCGGGTCACCGGGGAGCTGTTTTTT.

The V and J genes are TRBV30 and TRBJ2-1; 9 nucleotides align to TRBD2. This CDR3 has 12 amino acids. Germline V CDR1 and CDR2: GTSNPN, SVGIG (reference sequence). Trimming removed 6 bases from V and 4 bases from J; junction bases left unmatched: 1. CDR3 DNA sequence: TGTGCCTGTGCGGGAGGGTACAATGAGCAGTTCTTC. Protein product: CACAGGYNEQFF.

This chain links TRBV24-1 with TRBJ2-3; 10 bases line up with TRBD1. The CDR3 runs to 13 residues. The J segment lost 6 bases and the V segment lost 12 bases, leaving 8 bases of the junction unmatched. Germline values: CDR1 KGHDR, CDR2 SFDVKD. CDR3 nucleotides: TGTGCCGCCGGGACAGGGGCGTCTGATACGCAGTATTTT. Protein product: CAAGTGASDTQYF.

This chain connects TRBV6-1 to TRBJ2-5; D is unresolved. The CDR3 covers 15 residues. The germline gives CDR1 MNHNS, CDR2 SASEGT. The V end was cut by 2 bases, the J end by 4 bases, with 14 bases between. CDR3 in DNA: TGTGCCAGCAGTGAAAAGATAGCTTTGGGAGAGACCCAGTACTTC. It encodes CASSEKIALGETQYF.

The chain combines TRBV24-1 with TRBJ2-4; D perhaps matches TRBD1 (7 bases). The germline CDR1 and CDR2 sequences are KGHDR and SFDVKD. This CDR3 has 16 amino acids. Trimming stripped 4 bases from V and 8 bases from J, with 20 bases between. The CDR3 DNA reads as TGTGCCACCAGTGAGCGGGACAGTCATCGGGGAGACATTCAGTACTTC. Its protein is CATSERDSHRGDIQYF.

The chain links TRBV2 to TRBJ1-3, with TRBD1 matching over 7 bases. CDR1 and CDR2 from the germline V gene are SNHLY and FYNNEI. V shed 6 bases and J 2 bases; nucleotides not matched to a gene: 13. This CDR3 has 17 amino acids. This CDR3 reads CASRVDRAISTGNTIYF. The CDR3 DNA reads TGTGCCAGCAGAGTAGACAGGGCAATTTCCACTGGAAACACCATATATTTT.

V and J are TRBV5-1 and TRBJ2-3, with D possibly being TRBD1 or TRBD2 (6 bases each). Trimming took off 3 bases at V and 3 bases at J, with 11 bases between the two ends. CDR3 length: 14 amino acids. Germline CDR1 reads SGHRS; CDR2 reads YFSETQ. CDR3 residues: CASSWGAPTDTQYF. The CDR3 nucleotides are TGCGCCAGCAGCTGGGGGGCGCCAACAGATACGCAGTATTTT.

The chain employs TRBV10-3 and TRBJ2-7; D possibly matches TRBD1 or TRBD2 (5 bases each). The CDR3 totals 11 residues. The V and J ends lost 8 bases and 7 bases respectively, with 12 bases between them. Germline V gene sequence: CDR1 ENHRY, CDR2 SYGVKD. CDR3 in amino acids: CAIRDQREQYF. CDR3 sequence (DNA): TGTGCCATCCGGGACCAGCGGGAGCAGTACTTC.

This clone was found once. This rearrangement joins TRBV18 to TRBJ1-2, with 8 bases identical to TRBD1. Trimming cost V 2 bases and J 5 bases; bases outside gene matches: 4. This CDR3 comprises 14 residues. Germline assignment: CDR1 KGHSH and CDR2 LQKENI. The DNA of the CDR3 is TGTGCCAGCTCACCAGGCAGGGGGCCTTATGGCTACACCTTC. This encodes CASSPGRGPYGYTF.

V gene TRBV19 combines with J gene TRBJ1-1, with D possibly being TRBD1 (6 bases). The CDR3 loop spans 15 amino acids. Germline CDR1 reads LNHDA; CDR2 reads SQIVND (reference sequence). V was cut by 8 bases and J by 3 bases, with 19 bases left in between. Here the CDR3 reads CASVSQDSRDTEAFF. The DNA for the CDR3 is TGTGCCAGTGTATCTCAGGACAGCCGGGACACTGAAGCTTTCTTT.

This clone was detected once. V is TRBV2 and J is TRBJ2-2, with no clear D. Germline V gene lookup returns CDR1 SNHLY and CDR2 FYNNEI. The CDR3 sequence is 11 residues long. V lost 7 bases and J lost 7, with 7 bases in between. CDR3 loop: CASNMVGELFF. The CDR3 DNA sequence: TGTGCCAGCAATATGGTCGGGGAGCTGTTTTTT.

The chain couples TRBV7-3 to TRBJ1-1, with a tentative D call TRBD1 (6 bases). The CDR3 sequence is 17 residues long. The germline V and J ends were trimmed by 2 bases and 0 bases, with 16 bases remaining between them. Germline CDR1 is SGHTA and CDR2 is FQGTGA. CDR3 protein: CASSLLPSSGVNTEAFF. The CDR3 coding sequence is TGTGCCAGCAGCTTACTCCCCTCCTCAGGGGTGAACACTGAAGCTTTCTTT. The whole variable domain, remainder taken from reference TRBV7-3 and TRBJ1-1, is GAGVSQTPSNKVTEKGKYVELRCDPISGHTALYWYRQSLGQGPEFLIYFQGTGAADDSGLPNDRFFAVRPEGSVSTLKIQRTERGDSAVYLCASSLLPSSGVNTEAFFGQGTRLTVV.

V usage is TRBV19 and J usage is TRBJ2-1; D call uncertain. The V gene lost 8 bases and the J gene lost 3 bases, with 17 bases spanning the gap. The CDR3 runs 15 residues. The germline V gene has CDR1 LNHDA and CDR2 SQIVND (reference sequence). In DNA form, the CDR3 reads TGTGCCAGTCGTCCCCTCTTGGCTGGCTACAATGAGCAGTTCTTC. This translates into CASRPLLAGYNEQFF.

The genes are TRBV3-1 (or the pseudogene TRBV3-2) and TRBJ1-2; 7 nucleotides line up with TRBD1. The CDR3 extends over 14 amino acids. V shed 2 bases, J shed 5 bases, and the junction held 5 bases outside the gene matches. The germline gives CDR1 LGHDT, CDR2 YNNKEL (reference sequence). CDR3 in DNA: TGTGCCAGCAGCCAACTTCCGGGACAGTATGGCTACACCTTC. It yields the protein CASSQLPGQYGYTF.

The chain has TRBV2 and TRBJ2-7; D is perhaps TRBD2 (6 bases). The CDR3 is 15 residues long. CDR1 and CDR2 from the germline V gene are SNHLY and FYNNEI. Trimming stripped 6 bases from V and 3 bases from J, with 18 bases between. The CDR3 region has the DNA TGTGCCAGCAGACTGACAGTAGAGGGACTCTACGAGCAGTACTTC. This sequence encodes CASRLTVEGLYEQYF.